These T cell receptor beta chains were read from a single sample in a study of beta chain features in type 1 diabetes. TCRdb's table, derived via immunoSEQ multiplex PCR, lists solely in-frame clones and lacks some. The sample has 390,000 or so clones, approximately 14% seen once; the top ten hold around 0.039%. Material for sequencing was naive CD4+ T cells from blood. Source of these receptors: a young man in good health. Each CDR3 is given with its conserved first and last residue. D genes are given only for firm matches. The size entry is marked missing in some rows and otherwise reads once, few, many or a size class.

J	size	D	length	V	DNA	CDR3
TRBJ2-6	few	TRBD1	17	TRBV5-5	TGTGCCAGCAGCTTGTCCGGACAGGGCTCTGGGGCCAACGTCCTGACTTTC	CASSLSGQGSGANVLTF
TRBJ2-7	few	.	16	TRBV18	TGTGCCAGCTCTCCCGCCGACTTAATAAGGCCCTCCGAGCAGTACTTC	CASSPADLIRPSEQYF
TRBJ1-1	few	.	13	TRBV7-9	TGTGCCAGCAGGAATCCGGGAGACTCCGAAGCTTTCTTT	CASRNPGDSEAFF
TRBJ2-5	.	.	12	TRBV2	TGTGCCAGCAGCGGGGACGAAGAGACCCAGTACTTC	CASSGDEETQYF
TRBJ1-2	.	.	14	TRBV15	TGTGCCACCAGCAGAGATCCCGGATACTATGGCTACACCTTC	CATSRDPGYYGYTF
TRBJ2-4	.	.	16	TRBV5-1	TGCGCCAGCAGCTTGGGGGCGGGAACGGCCAAAAACATTCAGTACTTC	CASSLGAGTAKNIQYF
TRBJ2-1	few	.	13	TRBV11-3	TGTGCCAGCAGCTTAGTTACGTTCGATGAGCAGTTCTTC	CASSLVTFDEQFF
TRBJ2-1	few	.	13	TRBV2	TGTGCCAGCAGTACGACCAGCTACAATGAGCAGTTCTTC	CASSTTSYNEQFF
TRBJ1-1	.	.	14	TRBV6-4	TGTGCCAGCAGTGACTCGAACCCCGGTGCTGAAGCTTTCTTT	CASSDSNPGAEAFF
TRBJ1-2	few	TRBD1	15	TRBV4-3	TGCGCCAGCAGCCAAGGGACAGGGCCCAACTATGGCTACACCTTC	CASSQGTGPNYGYTF
TRBJ1-2	.	.	14	TRBV30	TGTGCCTGGAGAACGTTTCTATACCCATATGGCTACACCTTC	CAWRTFLYPYGYTF
TRBJ1-1	.	.	17	TRBV30	TGTGCCTGGAGTGTACTATCAGGGACACCTTTGAACACTGAAGCTTTCTTT	CAWSVLSGTPLNTEAFF
TRBJ2-3	.	.	14	TRBV7-2	TGTGCCAGCAGCACAGGATTAAGCACAGATACGCAGTATTTT	CASSTGLSTDTQYF
TRBJ2-3	few	.	10	TRBV20-1	TGCAGTGTTCCGGCAGTTACGCAGTATTTT	CSVPAVTQYF
TRBJ1-1	.	TRBD1	13	TRBV25-1	TGTGCCAGCAGTGGGACAGGGTTCACTGAAGCTTTCTTT	CASSGTGFTEAFF
TRBJ2-3	.	.	13	TRBV19	TGTGCCAGTAGTTTGGGTGCCTCGGATACGCAGTATTTT	CASSLGASDTQYF
TRBJ1-6	few	.	14	TRBV29-1	TGCAGCCCCGGGCAGAGCCTTAATAATTCACCCCTCCACTTT	CSPGQSLNNSPLHF
TRBJ2-5	few	TRBD2	13	TRBV25-1	TGTGCCCGCTGGATTAGCGGGGTAGAGACCCAGTACTTC	CARWISGVETQYF
TRBJ2-5	.	TRBD2	12	TRBV29-1	TGCAGCGCCCTTGGGGGGGTGGAGACCCAGTACTTC	CSALGGVETQYF
TRBJ1-3	.	.	16	TRBV27	TGTGCCAGCAGTCCGCTGACCCGAATATCTGGAAACACCATATATTTT	CASSPLTRISGNTIYF
TRBJ2-2	few	.	16	TRBV25-1	TGTGCCAGCAGTGTTCGGGACAACCCGAACACCGGGGAGCTGTTTTTT	CASSVRDNPNTGELFF
TRBJ1-2	.	.	13	TRBV6-6	TGTGCCAGCAGTTATGGGCAGGGGAAAGGCTACACCTTC	CASSYGQGKGYTF
TRBJ1-3	few	.	15	TRBV9	TGTGCCAGCAGCGGACTACTCCCCTCTGGAAACACCATATATTTT	CASSGLLPSGNTIYF
TRBJ2-3	few	.	14	TRBV7-6	TGTGCCAGCAGCTTAGGGTGGGGGACAGATACGCAGTATTTT	CASSLGWGTDTQYF
TRBJ1-3	few	.	14	TRBV4-3	TGCGCCAGCAGCCAAGCAGGGACTGGAAACACCATATATTTT	CASSQAGTGNTIYF
TRBJ2-1	few	TRBD1	15	TRBV7-2	TGTGCCAGCAGCTCCCAACAGGGGGCCAACAATGAGCAGTTCTTC	CASSSQQGANNEQFF
TRBJ2-1	.	.	17	TRBV7-9	TGTGCCAGCAGCCATAGCGTAGTAGGAATACTAGACAATGAGCAGTTCTTC	CASSHSVVGILDNEQFF
TRBJ1-1	few	.	10	TRBV2	TGTGCCAGCAGTGTTACTGAAGCTTTCTTT	CASSVTEAFF
TRBJ1-5	few	.	14	TRBV29-1	TGCAGCGTTGAAGATAACACTGGTGGTCAGCCCCAGCATTTT	CSVEDNTGGQPQHF
TRBJ2-1	.	.	14	TRBV9	TGTGCCAGCAGCGTGCTAGCTTCCTACAATGAGCAGTTCTTC	CASSVLASYNEQFF
TRBJ1-2	.	.	14	TRBV6-1	TGTGCCAGCAGCCTACAAGGAGGAGGCTATGGCTACACCTTC	CASSLQGGGYGYTF
TRBJ2-3	.	.	15	TRBV7-2	TGTGCCAGCAGCCCCGGGCTGCCCAGCACAGATACGCAGTATTTT	CASSPGLPSTDTQYF
TRBJ2-5	.	.	15	TRBV7-2	TGTGCCAGCAGCTGGGGTGGACTGAGACAAGAGACCCAGTACTTC	CASSWGGLRQETQYF
TRBJ2-3	.	.	12	TRBV7-6	TGTGCCAGCAGCACCCCGGGAGATACGCAGTATTTT	CASSTPGDTQYF
TRBJ2-7	.	.	13	TRBV7-2	TGTGCCAGCAGCCCACATAAATCCTACGAGCAGTACTTC	CASSPHKSYEQYF
TRBJ1-1	few	.	13	TRBV30	TGTGCCTGGAGCGGTGGGCAGAACACTGAAGCTTTCTTT	CAWSGGQNTEAFF
TRBJ2-5	.	.	14	TRBV7-2	TGTGCCAGCAGCTTAGGCGGGGTACAAGAGACCCAGTACTTC	CASSLGGVQETQYF
TRBJ1-2	few	.	15	TRBV11-3	TGTGCCAGCAGCTTCAACCGGGACACCTCCTATGGCTACACCTTC	CASSFNRDTSYGYTF